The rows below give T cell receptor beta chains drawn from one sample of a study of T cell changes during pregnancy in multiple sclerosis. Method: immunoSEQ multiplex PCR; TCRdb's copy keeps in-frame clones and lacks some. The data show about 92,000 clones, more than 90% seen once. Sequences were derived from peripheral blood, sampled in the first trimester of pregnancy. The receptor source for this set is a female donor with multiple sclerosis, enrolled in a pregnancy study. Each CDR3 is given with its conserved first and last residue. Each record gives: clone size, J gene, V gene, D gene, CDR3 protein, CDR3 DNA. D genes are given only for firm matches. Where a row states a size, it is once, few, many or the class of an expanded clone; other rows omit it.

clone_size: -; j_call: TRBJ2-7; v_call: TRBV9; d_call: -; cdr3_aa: CASSVEGGGWDEQYF; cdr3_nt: TGTGCCAGCAGCGTAGAAGGAGGGGGCTGGGACGAGCAGTACTTC
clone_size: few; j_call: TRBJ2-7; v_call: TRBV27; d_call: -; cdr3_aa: CASSLPGSYEQYF; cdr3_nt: TGTGCCAGCAGTTTGCCAGGTTCCTACGAGCAGTACTTC
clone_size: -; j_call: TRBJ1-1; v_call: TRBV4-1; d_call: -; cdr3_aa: CASSLYYGSTEAFF; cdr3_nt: TGCGCCAGCAGCCTGTATTACGGGAGCACTGAAGCTTTCTTT
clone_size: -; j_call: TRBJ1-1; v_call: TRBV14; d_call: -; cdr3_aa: CASSQDFYRQPIGWAEAFF; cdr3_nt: TGTGCCAGCAGCCAAGACTTTTATAGACAGCCGATTGGGTGGGCTGAAGCTTTCTTT
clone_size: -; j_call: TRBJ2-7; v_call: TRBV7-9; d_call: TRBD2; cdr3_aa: CASGPSGGLSYEQYF; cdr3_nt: TGTGCCAGCGGGCCTAGCGGGGGCCTCAGCTACGAGCAGTACTTC
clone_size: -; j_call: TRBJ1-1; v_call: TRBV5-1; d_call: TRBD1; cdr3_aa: CASSLRTGGTEAFF; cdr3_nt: TGCGCCAGCAGCTTGAGGACAGGGGGCACTGAAGCTTTCTTT
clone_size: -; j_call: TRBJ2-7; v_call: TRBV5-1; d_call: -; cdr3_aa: CASKMVADHYEQYF; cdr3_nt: TGCGCCAGCAAAATGGTAGCGGACCACTACGAGCAGTACTTC
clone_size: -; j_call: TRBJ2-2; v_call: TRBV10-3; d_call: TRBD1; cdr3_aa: CAIKGQTNTGELFF; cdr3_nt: TGTGCCATCAAGGGACAGACGAACACCGGGGAGCTGTTTTTT
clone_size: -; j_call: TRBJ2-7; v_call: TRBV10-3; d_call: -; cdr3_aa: CAITKTTGSYEQYF; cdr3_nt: TGTGCCATCACGAAAACCACGGGGAGCTACGAGCAGTACTTC
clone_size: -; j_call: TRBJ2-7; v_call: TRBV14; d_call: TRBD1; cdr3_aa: CASSQRQGGPYEQYF; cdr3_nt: TGTGCCAGCAGCCAACGACAGGGTGGCCCCTACGAGCAGTACTTC
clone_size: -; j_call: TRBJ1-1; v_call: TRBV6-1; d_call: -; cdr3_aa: CASSDRSPRLAFF; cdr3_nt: TGTGCCAGCAGTGATCGGAGCCCCCGACTGGCTTTCTTT
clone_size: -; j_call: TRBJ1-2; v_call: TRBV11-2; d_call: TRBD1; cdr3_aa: CASRGQGRVPNYTF; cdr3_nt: TGTGCCAGCAGGGGACAGGGGCGGGTCCCCAACTACACCTTC
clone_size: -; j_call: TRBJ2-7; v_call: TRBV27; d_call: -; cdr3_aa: CASMPRVSSYEQYF; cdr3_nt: TGTGCCAGCATGCCCCGGGTTAGCTCCTACGAGCAGTACTTC
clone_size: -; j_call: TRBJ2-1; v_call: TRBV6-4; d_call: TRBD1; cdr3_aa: CASSESRQGYNEQFF; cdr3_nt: TGTGCCAGCAGTGAATCGAGACAGGGATACAATGAGCAGTTCTTC
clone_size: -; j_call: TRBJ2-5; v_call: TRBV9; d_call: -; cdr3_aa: CASSLPRAGRGETQYF; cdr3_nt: TGTGCCAGCAGCCTCCCCCGGGCGGGACGAGGGGAGACCCAGTACTTC
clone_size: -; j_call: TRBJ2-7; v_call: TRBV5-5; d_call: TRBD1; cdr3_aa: CASSWGQGYEQYF; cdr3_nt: TGTGCCAGCAGCTGGGGACAGGGCTACGAGCAGTACTTC
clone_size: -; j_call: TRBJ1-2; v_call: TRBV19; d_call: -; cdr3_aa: CASSISGRNYGYTF; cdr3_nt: TGTGCCAGTAGTATTTCTGGCAGAAACTATGGCTACACCTTC